This T cell receptor beta chain was profiled in a study of blood T cell repertoires in COVID-19. Per the germline V gene, CDR1 is KGHDR and CDR2 is SFDVKD. The CDR3 extends over 13 amino acids. V lost 4 bases, J lost 9 bases, and 12 bases lay in between. As handled by the study authors: Amplification from reference gene primers served as the basis for estimated nucleated cell counts. The data were produced by immunoSEQ multiplex PCR, yet TCRdb's version contains in-frame clones alone and is incomplete. V, J and clone size reflect that table, while D and trimming were determined from the DNA. This sample has 60,000 to 70,000 clones, with about 91% found just once.

The sample was peripheral blood. This chain links TRBV24-1 with TRBJ2-1, with D tentatively TRBD2 (5 bases). The TCR originated in a human donor with active COVID-19. The donor label of this sample is uncertain. In DNA form, the CDR3 reads TGTGCCACCAGTGACACACTAGTTAGTGAGCAGTTCTTC. Its protein is CATSDTLVSEQFF.